What follows is one T cell receptor beta chain and its context. This clone was counted between two and nine times. The clone's antigen remains unknown. No base quality information exists; no much larger clone differs at one position. This entry is derived from a study of control samples from healthy donors and cancer patients (dated by TCRdb to 2018 to 2021). The library relied on the immunoSEQ multiplex PCR assay. TCRdb took this table from immuneACCESS and kept in-frame rearrangements with V and J called. Such tables lack part of the clones; where checked against another copy, unresolved V genes explain under half of the gap, and the rest is unexplained. For this sample there are 150,000 or so clones; around nine tenths appear just once. The top ten clonotypes cover 2% to 3% of the sample. There are 15 amino acids in the CDR3, from cysteine to phenylalanine inclusive. Only the CDR3 portion is preserved as DNA: 45 bases, with reading frame beginning at the first base. Germline trimming amounts to 6 bases on V and 6 bases on J, with 12 as the count of junction bases outside the gene matches. From a lookup of the germline V gene, CDR1 and CDR2 are SNHLY and FYNNEI.

The sequence derives from a man in his forties in good health. The specimen sequenced was blood. The chain uses TRBV2 and TRBJ2-3, and 7 bases in between align with TRBD2. The nucleotide sequence reads TGTGCCAGCAGAAAAACTAGCGTTCCCACGGATACGCAGTATTTT. Its product reads: CASRKTSVPTDTQYF.